This T cell receptor (beta chain) stems from a study of T-cell memory formation after mild COVID-19. V shed 4 bases and J shed 4 bases, with 11 bases lying between them. CDR3 size: 13 residues. Germline CDR1 reads SGHDT; CDR2 reads YYEEEE. This clonotype was detected only a few times. TCRdb itself ran the 5' RACE reads through MiXCR, one entry per CDR3 protein. This table holds 200,000 to 250,000 distinct CDR3 sequences, over 9.5% found once. The sequencing input was PBMCs or a T cell subset sorted from them (not recorded which). The chain has TRBV5-6 and TRBJ1-1; the D is unclear. The TCR comes from a man aged 18 to 30 who had mild COVID-19 (a few samples of this study predate the infection). Cell type and time point are not known. In nucleotides, the CDR3 is TGTGCCAGCAGCAACCCCCCGGGCACTGAAGCTTTCTTT. Translation: CASSNPPGTEAFF.